This T cell receptor (beta chain) emerged from a study of shared clonotypes between healthy human individuals. Overall study findings and caveats: The sampled material consisted only of blood, and tissue repertoires are likely to differ.

Repertoires were generated with immunoSEQ multiplex PCR, while TCRdb's copy carries only in-frame clones and drops some. The profile shows some 470,000 clones, around 80% of them singletons. Comment on this clone: Its antigen is not known.

This TCR was recovered from a woman in her forties in good health. Some clones in this sample may be carry-over from other donors' samples. The sequencing sample was made of PBMCs.

The CDR3 region has the DNA TGTGCCAGCAGTCCGCCTCGGACTAGCGCGAGGGGGGGGCCCCAGTACTTC. Its translation is CASSPPRTSARGGPQYF. The rearrangement joins TRBV28 to TRBJ2-5; 9 bases line up with TRBD2. The length of the CDR3 is 17 residues. Looked up from germline, CDR1 is MDHEN and CDR2 is SYDVKM. V was clipped by 5 bases and J by 9 bases; unmatched bases: 19. Looking up the rest from reference TRBV28 and TRBJ2-5 gives the full variable domain: DVKVTQSSRYLVKRTGEKVFLECVQDMDHENMFWYRQDPGLGLRLIYFSYDVKMKEKGDIPEGYSVSREKKERFSLILESASTNQTSMYLCASSPPRTSARGGPQYFGPGTRLLVL.